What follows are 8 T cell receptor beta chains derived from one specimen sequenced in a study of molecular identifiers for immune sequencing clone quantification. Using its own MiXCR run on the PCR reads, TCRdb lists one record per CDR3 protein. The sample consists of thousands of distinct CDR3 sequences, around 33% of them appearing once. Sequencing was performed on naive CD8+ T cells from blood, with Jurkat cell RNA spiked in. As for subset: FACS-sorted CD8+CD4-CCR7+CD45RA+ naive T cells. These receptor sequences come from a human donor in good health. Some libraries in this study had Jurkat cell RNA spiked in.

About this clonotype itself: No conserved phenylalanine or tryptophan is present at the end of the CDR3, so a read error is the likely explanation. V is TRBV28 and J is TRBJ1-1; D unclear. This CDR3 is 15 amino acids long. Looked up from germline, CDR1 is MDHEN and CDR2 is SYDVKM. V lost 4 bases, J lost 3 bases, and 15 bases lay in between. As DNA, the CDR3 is TGTGCCAGCAGTTCGGGCCTCGGTCGGTACACTGAAGCTTTCTTA. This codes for CASSSGLGRYTEAFL.

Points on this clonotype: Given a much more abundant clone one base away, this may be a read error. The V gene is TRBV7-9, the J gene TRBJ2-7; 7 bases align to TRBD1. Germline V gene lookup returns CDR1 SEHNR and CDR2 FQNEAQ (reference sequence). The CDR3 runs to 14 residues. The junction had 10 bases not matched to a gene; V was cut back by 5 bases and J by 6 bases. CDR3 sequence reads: CASSTDRRRSEQYF. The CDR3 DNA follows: TGTGCCAGCAGCACGGACAGGAGGAGGTCCGAGCAGTACTTC.

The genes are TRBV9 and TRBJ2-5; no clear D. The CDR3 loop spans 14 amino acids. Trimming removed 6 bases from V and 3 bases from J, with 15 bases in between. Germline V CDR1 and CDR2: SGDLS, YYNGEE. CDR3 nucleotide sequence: TGTGCCAGCAACCCTGCCGGGTCTAAAGAGACCCAGTACTTC. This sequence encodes CASNPAGSKETQYF.

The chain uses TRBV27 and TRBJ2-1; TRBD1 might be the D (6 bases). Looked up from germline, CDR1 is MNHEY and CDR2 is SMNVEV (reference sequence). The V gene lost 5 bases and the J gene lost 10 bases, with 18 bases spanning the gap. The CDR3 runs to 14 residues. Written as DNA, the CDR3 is TGTGCCAGCAGTATCTATTCACAGGGTAGGGAGCAGTTCTTC. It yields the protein CASSIYSQGREQFF.

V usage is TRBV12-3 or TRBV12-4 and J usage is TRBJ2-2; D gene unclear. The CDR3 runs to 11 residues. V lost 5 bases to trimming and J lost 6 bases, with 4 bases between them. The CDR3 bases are TGTGCCAGCAGTGAACCCGGGGAGCTGTTTTTT. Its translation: CASSEPGELFF.

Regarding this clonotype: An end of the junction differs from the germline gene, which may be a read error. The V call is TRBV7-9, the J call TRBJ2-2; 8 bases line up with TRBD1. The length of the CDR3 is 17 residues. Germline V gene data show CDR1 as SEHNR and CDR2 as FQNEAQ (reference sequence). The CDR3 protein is CASSFSPGQGGAGEPFF. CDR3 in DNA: TGTGCCAGCAGCTTCAGCCCCGGACAGGGTGGCGCCGGGGAGCCGTTTTTT.

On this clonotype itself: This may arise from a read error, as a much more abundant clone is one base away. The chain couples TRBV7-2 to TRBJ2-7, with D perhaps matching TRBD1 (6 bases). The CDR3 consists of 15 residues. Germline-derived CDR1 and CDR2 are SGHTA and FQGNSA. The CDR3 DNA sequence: TGTGCCAGCAGCACGGTGACAGGAACTGCCTACGAGCAGTCCTTC. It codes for CASSTVTGTAYEQSF.

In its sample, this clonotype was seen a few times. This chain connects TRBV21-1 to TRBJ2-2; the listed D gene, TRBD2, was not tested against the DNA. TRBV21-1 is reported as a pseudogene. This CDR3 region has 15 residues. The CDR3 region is CASTWTSENTGELFF. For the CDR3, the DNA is TGTGCCAGCACCTGGACTAGCGAGAACACCGGGGAGCTGTTTTTT.